The 21 T cell receptor beta chains in this list originate from one sample, sequenced in a study of blood T cell repertoires in COVID-19. Sequenced by immunoSEQ multiplex PCR; TCRdb stores in-frame clones only, minus some. The table shows under 150,000 clones, with around 79% occurring only once. Material for sequencing was peripheral blood. The receptors originated from a man aged 50-60 years with active or convalescent COVID-19.

The J gene is TRBJ1-3, the V gene TRBV5-4; 11 positions match TRBD1. The germline V gene has CDR1 SGHNT and CDR2 YYREEE (reference sequence). Unmatched junction bases numbered 3, after V lost 3 bases and J lost 1 base. The CDR3 runs to 16 residues. The CDR3 DNA reads TGTGCCAGCAGCTCCGGACAGGGGGCATCTGGAAACACCATATATTTT. Encoded protein: CASSSGQGASGNTIYF. Full variable domain (rest looked up from reference TRBV5-4 and TRBJ1-3): ETGVTQSPTHLIKTRGQQVTLRCSSQSGHNTVSWYQQALGQGPQFIFQYYREEENGRGNFPPRFSGLQFPNYSSELNVNALELDDSALYLCASSSGQGASGNTIYFGEGSWLTVV.

The V and J genes are TRBV7-9 and TRBJ2-1, with 7 bases that match TRBD2. Trimming removed 4 bases from V and 0 bases from J; junction bases left unmatched: 6. The CDR3 is made up of 16 amino acids. CDR1 and CDR2 from the germline V gene are SEHNR and FQNEAQ (reference sequence). CDR3 in DNA: TGTGCCAGCAGCTCTAGCGGCGGGGTCTCCTACAATGAGCAGTTCTTC. Translated: CASSSSGGVSYNEQFF. Filled out from reference TRBV7-9 and TRBJ2-1, the complete variable domain reads DTGVSQNPRHKITKRGQNVTFRCDPISEHNRLYWYRQTLGQGPEFLTYFQNEAQLEKSRLLSDRFSAERPKGSFSTLEIQRTEQGDSAMYLCASSSSGGVSYNEQFFGPGTRLTVL.

The rearrangement joins TRBV18 to TRBJ1-1, with TRBD1 matching 7 bases. Per the germline V gene, CDR1 is KGHSH and CDR2 is LQKENI. V shed 4 bases, J shed 2 bases, and the junction held 1 base outside the gene matches. This CDR3 comprises 13 residues. CDR3 bases: TGTGCCAGCTCACGGGACAGCAACACTGAAGCTTTCTTT. This encodes CASSRDSNTEAFF.

The chain uses TRBV10-3 and TRBJ1-1; D perhaps matches TRBD1 (5 bases). The length of the CDR3 is 14 residues. Trimming removed 5 bases from V and 6 bases from J, with 16 bases in between. Germline V lookup: CDR1 ENHRY, CDR2 SYGVKD. The CDR3 DNA reads TGTGCCATCAGTAGCAGGGTTGGTAACGCTGAAGCTTTCTTT. Protein sequence: CAISSRVGNAEAFF.

This clone was seen a handful of times. The chain's CDR3 is CASSQGEWYNEQFF. CDR3 nucleotides: TGTGCCAGCAGCCAAGGGGAGTGGTACAATGAGCAGTTCTTC. The V gene is TRBV14, the J gene TRBJ2-1, with D tentatively TRBD2 (5 bases). Per germline, CDR1 SGHDN and CDR2 FVKESK. The CDR3 contains 14 residues. V was shortened by 1 base and J by 4 bases, with 8 bases between the two germline ends.

This rearrangement joins TRBV24-1 to TRBJ2-1, with TRBD2 identical over 15 bases. The CDR3 length is 15 residues. After removal of 2 bases from V and 9 bases from J, the junction contained 1 base not matched to a gene. Germline values: CDR1 KGHDR, CDR2 SFDVKD. CDR3 in amino acids: CATSDWTSGRAEQFF. Written as DNA, the CDR3 is TGTGCCACCAGTGATTGGACTAGCGGGAGGGCTGAGCAGTTCTTC.

The chain carries TRBV27 and TRBJ1-2; the match to TRBD1 covers 9 bases. Per the germline V gene, CDR1 is MNHEY and CDR2 is SMNVEV (reference sequence). Trimming took 0 bases from V and 3 from J; bases not matched to a gene: 11. CDR3 length equals 18 residues. Here the CDR3 reads CASSLSIGTGPRDYGYTF. CDR3 nucleotide sequence: TGTGCCAGCAGTTTATCGATAGGGACAGGGCCAAGAGACTATGGCTACACCTTC.

V usage is TRBV11-3 and J usage is TRBJ1-2, with D possibly being TRBD1 (6 bases). The germline gives CDR1 SGHNT, CDR2 YENEEA. V was clipped by 8 bases and J by 0 bases, with 13 bases between them. CDR3 length: 14 residues. CDR3 DNA sequence: TGTGCCAGCCGGGGGGCCGATACTAACTATGGCTACACCTTC. This codes for CASRGADTNYGYTF.

J is TRBJ1-4 and V is TRBV15; D remains ambiguous. Germline V CDR1 and CDR2: LNHNV, YYDKDF (reference sequence). V dropped 0 bases and J dropped 8 bases, with 7 bases sitting between them. CDR3 length: 13 amino acids. CDR3 nucleotide sequence: TGTGCCACCAGCAGAGATCAAATGGAAAAACTGTTTTTT. This encodes CATSRDQMEKLFF.

A few counts support this clone. J is TRBJ2-3 and V is TRBV28; D is possibly TRBD2 (6 bases). This CDR3 has 15 residues. V was shortened by 7 bases and J by 2 bases, with 16 bases between the two germline ends. Germline CDR1 reads MDHEN; CDR2 reads SYDVKM. The CDR3 coding sequence is TGTGCCAGCACCTTGGAGGGATCGGCCACAGATACGCAGTATTTT. It encodes CASTLEGSATDTQYF.

V gene TRBV4-2 combines with J gene TRBJ2-3, with no clear D. The CDR3 has 15 amino acids. The V end lost 4 bases, the J end lost 0 bases, and 11 bases lay between the germline ends. Germline V gene lookup returns CDR1 LGHNA and CDR2 YNFKEQ. DNA for the CDR3: TGTGCCAGCAGCCTAGGTAGCTATAGCACAGATACGCAGTATTTT. This translates into CASSLGSYSTDTQYF.

This clone was seen at least ten times. The chain joins TRBV5-1 to TRBJ2-7; 8 positions agree with TRBD1. Germline loops: CDR1 SGHRS, CDR2 YFSETQ. With V trimmed by 3 bases and J by 4 bases, 6 bases remained unmatched. The CDR3 contains 14 residues. CDR3 region: CASSYDRGGYEQYF. The CDR3 DNA is TGCGCCAGCAGCTACGACAGGGGTGGGTACGAGCAGTACTTC.

J is TRBJ2-7 and V is TRBV4-1; 8 nucleotides agree with TRBD1. The germline V gene encodes CDR1 MGHRA and CDR2 YSYEKL. This CDR3 is 15 amino acids long. The trim removed 2 bases at V and 1 base at J, leaving 4 bases unmatched. The CDR3: CASSQQGALSYEQYF. The CDR3 nucleotides read TGCGCCAGCAGCCAACAGGGGGCGCTTTCCTACGAGCAGTACTTC.

Remarks on this clone: This specimen includes other DNA sequences encoding the same CDR3. The J gene is TRBJ1-1, the V gene TRBV29-1; D is uncertain. The CDR3 runs 11 residues. Trimming cost V 5 bases and J 1 base, with 5 bases left between them. CDR1 and CDR2 (germline): SQVTM, ANQGSEA. In DNA form, the CDR3 reads TGCAGCGTTTCAGAGAACACTGAAGCTTTCTTT. Protein product: CSVSENTEAFF.

This chain uses TRBV28 with TRBJ2-1, with 10 bases identical to TRBD2. Trimming removed 6 bases from V and 12 bases from J; junction bases left unmatched: 14. The germline gives CDR1 MDHEN, CDR2 SYDVKM. This CDR3 is built from 15 residues. In DNA, the CDR3 is TGTGCCAGCAGACCGGGTGGGAGCGGGAGGGCCAGGCAGTTCTTC. Amino acids: CASRPGGSGRARQFF.

This chain links TRBV9 with TRBJ2-6, with 12 bases lining up with TRBD1. J was trimmed by 1 base and V by 2 bases; bases with no gene match: 4. Germline V gives CDR1 SGDLS, CDR2 YYNGEE. The CDR3 has 18 amino acids. The CDR3 DNA reads TGTGCCAGCAGCGTTGGGACAGGGGGCGGATCTGGGGCCAACGTCCTGACTTTC. Protein sequence: CASSVGTGGGSGANVLTF.

This chain joins TRBV6-5 and TRBJ2-7; TRBD1 agrees at 11 bases. The V gene end was trimmed by 4 bases and the J gene end by 0 bases; junction bases not matched to a gene: 5. The CDR3 sequence is 16 residues long. Germline-derived CDR1 and CDR2 are MNHEY and SVGAGI. The CDR3 reads CASSSLGTGGSYEQYF. DNA for the CDR3: TGTGCCAGCAGTTCGCTCGGGACAGGGGGCTCCTACGAGCAGTACTTC.

The sample holds one count of this clone. V usage is TRBV7-9 and J usage is TRBJ2-1, with 9 bases aligning to TRBD2. CDR3 length: 15 residues. Germline CDR1 reads SEHNR; CDR2 reads FQNEAQ (reference sequence). V lost 6 bases and J lost 7; bases outside the gene matches: 10. Here the CDR3 reads CASSFLAGAGNEQFF. The CDR3 bases are TGTGCCAGCAGTTTCTTAGCGGGAGCCGGGAATGAGCAGTTCTTC.

J is TRBJ2-2 and V is TRBV7-2; 7 bases fit TRBD2. The CDR3 consists of 14 residues. Unmatched junction bases numbered 3, after V lost 6 bases and J lost 2 bases. Germline V gives CDR1 SGHTA, CDR2 FQGNSA. This chain's CDR3 is CASSWEGNTGELFF. The DNA for the CDR3 is TGTGCCAGCAGTTGGGAGGGCAACACCGGGGAGCTGTTTTTT.

This clone has ten or more counts. This chain connects TRBV21-1 to TRBJ2-3; the tabulated D call, TRBD1, remains unverified against the DNA. TRBV21-1 is a known pseudogene. The CDR3 has 14 amino acids. CDR3 nucleotide sequence: TGTGCCAGCTCCAGGTTGGGCAATGCAGATACGCAGTATTTT. The encoded protein is CASSRLGNADTQYF.

The chain couples TRBV27 to TRBJ2-1; 12 bases fit TRBD2. The V segment lost 4 bases and the J segment 6 bases; nucleotides outside the gene matches: 10. This CDR3 is 17 amino acids long. The germline CDR1 and CDR2 sequences are MNHEY and SMNVEV (reference sequence). The DNA of the CDR3 is TGTGCCAGCAGTTACGTGGGGCTAGCGGGAGGGGGCAATGAGCAGTTCTTC. It translates to CASSYVGLAGGGNEQFF.